This TCR beta chain originates from a study of T cells in Graves' hyperthyroidism and ophthalmopathy. TCR beta CDR3 sequences were amplified from RNA transcripts. The TCR CDR3 first-round RT-PCR relied on the HTBI primer set. TCRdb re-called the multiplex PCR reads through MiXCR, storing one row per CDR3 protein. Altogether hundreds of thousands of distinct CDR3 sequences are present, around 15% being singletons, with the ten largest covering 3.5% to 4%. Material: blood. The source of this sequence is a woman aged 25 to 39 with Graves' hyperthyroidism.

CDR3 loop: CATSDLRQDNSPLHF. The CDR3 nucleotides read TGTGCCACCAGTGATTTGAGGCAGGATAATTCACCCCTCCACTTT. This sequence joins TRBV24-1 and TRBJ1-6, with D hard to call. Deletions cut 0 bases from V and 5 bases from J, with 7 bases between. Germline V gene lookup returns CDR1 KGHDR and CDR2 SFDVKD. The CDR3 totals 15 residues.